Below, 27 T cell receptor beta chains from the same sample are listed, as sequenced in a study of T cell responses to AZD1222 COVID-19 vaccine. The table came from immunoSEQ multiplex PCR; TCRdb's copy has only in-frame clones and leaves some out. The repertoire includes around 89,000 clones, roughly 93% of them detected once, and roughly 20% sits in the top ten. Specimen: peripheral blood, collected on day 0 of AZD1222 vaccination. The receptors were sampled from an adult in good health.

V is TRBV18 and J is TRBJ1-3; a weak D match, TRBD1 (5 bases). Trimming removed 2 bases from V and 4 bases from J, with 24 bases in between. Per germline, CDR1 KGHSH and CDR2 LQKENI. This CDR3 has 19 residues. The CDR3 loop reads CASSPFPFSAGRKGNTIYF. Written as DNA, the CDR3 is TGTGCCAGCTCACCATTCCCCTTTTCGGCAGGGCGAAAGGGAAACACCATATATTTT.

V and J are TRBV9 and TRBJ2-3; D is undetermined. The CDR3 is 16 amino acids. CDR1 SGDLS and CDR2 YYNGEE come from the germline V gene. The V end was cut by 2 bases, the J end by 1 base, with 14 bases between. CDR3 nucleotides: TGTGCCAGCAGCGTCGGAAGAAATTACCGCACAGATACGCAGTATTTT. It codes for CASSVGRNYRTDTQYF.

This chain joins TRBV11-2 and TRBJ2-1; D perhaps matches TRBD1 (5 bases). The germline V gene encodes CDR1 SGHAT and CDR2 FQNNGV. The CDR3 is 16 residues long. V lost 0 bases to trimming and J lost 0 bases, with 9 bases between them. DNA of the CDR3: TGTGCCAGCAGCTTAGACAGGGCCTTCTCCTACAATGAGCAGTTCTTC. This translates into CASSLDRAFSYNEQFF. The full variable domain, with the rest looked up from reference TRBV11-2 and TRBJ2-1, is EAGVAQSPRYKIIEKRQSVAFWCNPISGHATLYWYQQILGQGPKLLIQFQNNGVVDDSQLPKDRFSAERLKGVDSTLKIQPAKLEDSAVYLCASSLDRAFSYNEQFFGPGTRLTVL.

The gene calls are TRBV18 and TRBJ2-5; D is uncertain. V lost 3 bases to trimming and J lost 1 base, with 3 bases between them. Germline V CDR1 and CDR2: KGHSH, LQKENI. This CDR3 spans 12 amino acids. This chain's CDR3 is CASSPGQETQYF. Here the CDR3 DNA reads TGTGCCAGCTCACCGGGCCAAGAGACCCAGTACTTC.

The chain uses TRBV7-2 and TRBJ1-2; no firm D call. The CDR3 totals 16 residues. Germline CDR1 SGHTA, CDR2 FQGNSA. V was pared by 3 bases and J by 4 bases, with 18 bases between. In DNA, the CDR3 is TGTGCCAGCAGCTTGGGAGCCGTTCGGACCAGCTATGGCTACACCTTC. Translated: CASSLGAVRTSYGYTF.

This rearrangement joins TRBV7-2 to TRBJ2-7; 7 bases align to TRBD2. The CDR3 has 17 residues. Trimming at V came to 5 bases and at J to 3 bases, leaving 16 bases not matched to a gene. CDR1 is SGHTA, CDR2 FQGNSA, per germline. The CDR3 sequence is CASSPGLLAEAVYEQYF. CDR3 DNA sequence: TGTGCCAGCAGCCCTGGCCTTCTAGCGGAGGCGGTCTACGAGCAGTACTTC. The variable domain in full, completed from reference TRBV7-2 and TRBJ2-7, reads GAGVSQSPSNKVTEKGKDVELRCDPISGHTALYWYRQSLGQGLEFLIYFQGNSAPDKSGLPSDRFSAERTGGSVSTLTIQRTQQEDSAVYLCASSPGLLAEAVYEQYFGPGTRLTVT.

The chain has TRBV6-5 and TRBJ2-1, with 11 bases that match TRBD2. The CDR3 runs to 15 residues. Looked up from germline, CDR1 is MNHEY and CDR2 is SVGAGI. The J segment lost 2 bases and the V segment lost 7 bases, leaving 4 bases of the junction unmatched. CDR3 nucleotide sequence: TGTGCCAGCACTAGCGGGGGGACTACCTACAATGAGCAGTTCTTC. Amino acids: CASTSGGTTYNEQFF.

The sample holds a few counts of this clone. The V call is TRBV4-3, the J call TRBJ2-2, with D possibly being TRBD1 (5 bases). Germline lookup yields CDR1 LGHNA and CDR2 YSLEER. CDR3 length: 16 residues. V was clipped by 0 bases and J by 0 bases, with 8 bases between them. CDR3: CASSQERQTNTGELFF. The CDR3 nucleotides are TGCGCCAGCAGCCAAGAAAGACAGACGAACACCGGGGAGCTGTTTTTT.

This sequence joins TRBV6-5 and TRBJ2-7; the D gene is possibly TRBD2 (5 bases). Germline CDR1 is MNHEY and CDR2 is SVGAGI. The CDR3 has 13 residues. The ends were cut back, 2 bases at V and 3 bases at J, with 8 bases in the middle. DNA for the CDR3: TGTGCCAGCAGTTACCGAGGACTCTACGAGCAGTACTTC. This translates into CASSYRGLYEQYF.

V is TRBV5-1 and J is TRBJ2-7, with 8 positions matching TRBD1. V lost 0 bases and J lost 3; bases outside the gene matches: 2. CDR3 length: 14 amino acids. CDR1 SGHRS and CDR2 YFSETQ come from the germline V gene. CDR3: CASSLAGQGYEQYF. CDR3 coding DNA: TGCGCCAGCAGCTTGGCCGGACAGGGCTACGAGCAGTACTTC.

J is TRBJ1-4 and V is TRBV2; possible D gene TRBD1, 6 bases. Between the trimmed V and J ends, which lost 11 bases and 7 bases, there was a span of 14 bases. CDR1 is SNHLY and CDR2 is FYNNEI in the germline V gene. This CDR3 is 12 amino acids long. The CDR3 nucleotides are TGTGCCGGAAACACAGGGCGTGAAAAACTGTTTTTT. It encodes CAGNTGREKLFF.

The V and J genes are TRBV7-2 and TRBJ1-1; TRBD1 is a possible D gene (5 bases). CDR3 size: 13 residues. Germline CDR1 reads SGHTA; CDR2 reads FQGNSA. Trimming left V 8 bases short and J 5 bases short, with 15 bases between. CDR3 sequence: CASGSSGLTEAFF. CDR3 nucleotides: TGTGCCAGCGGGTCATCAGGGCTTACTGAAGCTTTCTTT.

The rearrangement joins TRBV9 to TRBJ2-3; no reliable D call. Germline assignment: CDR1 SGDLS and CDR2 YYNGEE. The CDR3 has 14 residues. The V gene lost 0 bases and the J gene lost 4 bases, with 9 bases spanning the gap. The CDR3 DNA sequence: TGTGCCAGCAGCGTAGTCGAAAGGGCAGATACGCAGTATTTT. It specifies CASSVVERADTQYF. The full variable domain, rest sourced from reference TRBV9 and TRBJ2-3, is DSGVTQTPKHLITATGQRVTLRCSPRSGDLSVYWYQQSLDQGLQFLIQYYNGEERAKGNILERFSAQQFPDLHSELNLSSLELGDSALYFCASSVVERADTQYFGPGTRLTVL.

This chain links TRBV6-5 with TRBJ1-1, with a weak D call TRBD1 (5 bases). V was cut by 4 bases and J by 8 bases, with 8 bases left in between. From germline, CDR1 is MNHEY and CDR2 SVGAGI. The CDR3 has 11 residues. For the CDR3, the DNA is TGTGCCAGCAGTTCGGGGCAGGAAGCTTTCTTT. Its translation: CASSSGQEAFF.

The gene calls are TRBV27 and TRBJ1-2; TRBD1 aligns across 9 bases. This CDR3 comprises 13 residues. The germline V gene has CDR1 MNHEY and CDR2 SMNVEV (reference sequence). J gave up 5 bases and V 7 bases, and 5 bases lay outside the gene matches. CDR3 sequence (DNA): TGTGCCAGCAAACGGACAGGGGATTATGGCTACACCTTC. Its protein is CASKRTGDYGYTF.

The rearrangement uses TRBV18 and TRBJ2-2; no definite D call. Germline loops: CDR1 KGHSH, CDR2 LQKENI. The germline V and J ends were trimmed by 3 bases and 2 bases, with 1 base remaining between them. The CDR3 runs 12 residues. CDR3 DNA sequence: TGTGCCAGCTCACCTAACACCGGGGAGCTGTTTTTT. Its protein is CASSPNTGELFF.

V is TRBV6-5 and J is TRBJ2-2; 7 bases agree with TRBD1. Germline CDR1 and CDR2: MNHEY and SVGAGI. V dropped 8 bases and J dropped 3; count of bases not matched to a gene: 6. This CDR3 contains 14 residues. The CDR3 protein is CASQRQGYTGELFF. CDR3 nucleotide sequence: TGTGCCAGCCAAAGACAGGGTTACACCGGGGAGCTGTTTTTT.

V is TRBV5-8 and J is TRBJ1-1; D not certain. CDR3 size: 11 residues. The V end lost 1 base, the J end lost 6 bases, and 4 bases lay between the germline ends. Germline V gene sequence: CDR1 SGHTS, CDR2 YDEGEE. The CDR3 DNA reads TGTGCCAGCAGCTTGTATTCTGAAGCTTTCTTT. It encodes CASSLYSEAFF.

The chain joins TRBV18 to TRBJ1-1; D not resolved. Trimming took off 2 bases at V and 6 bases at J, with 4 bases between the two ends. There are 11 residues in the CDR3. Germline V gene sequence: CDR1 KGHSH, CDR2 LQKENI. CDR3 amino acids: CASSPVAEAFF. Here the CDR3 DNA reads TGTGCCAGCTCACCAGTGGCTGAAGCTTTCTTT.

The chain employs TRBV28 and TRBJ1-4; D unresolved. In germline, CDR1 is MDHEN, CDR2 SYDVKM. The CDR3 totals 13 residues. V dropped 3 bases and J dropped 3 bases, with 5 bases sitting between them. The CDR3 nucleotides are TGTGCCAGCAGTTTGCGGCCTAATGAAAAACTGTTTTTT. Protein: CASSLRPNEKLFF. The entire variable domain, with the rest obtained from reference TRBV28 and TRBJ1-4, is as follows: DVKVTQSSRYLVKRTGEKVFLECVQDMDHENMFWYRQDPGLGLRLIYFSYDVKMKEKGDIPEGYSVSREKKERFSLILESASTNQTSMYLCASSLRPNEKLFFGSGTQLSVL.

The V and J genes are TRBV9 and TRBJ1-5, with D unclear. CDR3 length: 16 amino acids. Germline values: CDR1 SGDLS, CDR2 YYNGEE. V lost 0 bases and J lost 2, with 12 bases in between. The CDR3 DNA follows: TGTGCCAGCAGCGTAGGACCCGGAGAGGGCAATCAGCCCCAGCATTTT. Its translation is CASSVGPGEGNQPQHF.

This clone has only one observation. The chain uses TRBV14 and TRBJ2-7, with a weak D call TRBD1 (6 bases). With 1 base removed from V and 3 bases from J, the gap between germline ends came to 10 bases. Germline lookup yields CDR1 SGHDN and CDR2 FVKESK. The CDR3 is 14 amino acids. CDR3: CASSQGVGGYEQYF. The CDR3, as DNA: TGTGCCAGCAGCCAAGGGGTAGGGGGCTACGAGCAGTACTTC.

This clone was detected once. The rearrangement uses TRBV6-2 or TRBV6-3 and TRBJ1-2; tentatively, D is TRBD1 (5 bases). The CDR3 length is 13 residues. Germline CDR1 and CDR2: MNHEY and SVGEGT. The V gene lost 4 bases and the J gene lost 5 bases, with 11 bases spanning the gap. The CDR3 sequence is CASSSQGGYGYTF. CDR3 bases: TGTGCCAGCAGTTCCCAGGGCGGGTATGGCTACACCTTC.

The V call is TRBV5-1, the J call TRBJ1-2; 9 nucleotides line up with TRBD1. V shed 2 bases, J shed 6 bases, and the junction held 11 bases outside the gene matches. The CDR3 sequence is 16 residues long. Germline assignment: CDR1 SGHRS and CDR2 YFSETQ. The CDR3 coding sequence is TGCGCCAGCAGCTTACCAAGGGACAGGGCGTACAATGGCTACACCTTC. Its protein is CASSLPRDRAYNGYTF.

The chain employs TRBV7-2 and TRBJ2-5; 10 bases map to TRBD2. Germline CDR1 SGHTA, CDR2 FQGNSA. The V gene end was trimmed by 4 bases and the J gene end by 5 bases; junction bases not matched to a gene: 7. The CDR3 is made up of 15 amino acids. The CDR3 nucleotides read TGTGCCAGCAGCTCCCGATTTAGCGGGGGGGAGACCCAGTACTTC. It codes for CASSSRFSGGETQYF.

J is TRBJ2-7 and V is TRBV7-2; D remains ambiguous. This CDR3 contains 17 residues. Germline loops: CDR1 SGHTA, CDR2 FQGNSA. V lost 0 bases and J lost 3, with 18 bases in between. CDR3 sequence reads: CASSLAGMGGVFYEQYF. CDR3 sequence (DNA): TGTGCCAGCAGCTTAGCGGGCATGGGTGGCGTCTTCTACGAGCAGTACTTC.

CDR3 sequence (DNA): TGTGCCAGCAGCTGGGGGGGCGCGGGTAACACAGATACGCAGTATTTT. It encodes CASSWGGAGNTDTQYF. This rearrangement joins TRBV7-2 to TRBJ2-3, with D maybe TRBD2 (7 bases). CDR1 SGHTA and CDR2 FQGNSA come from the germline V gene. This CDR3 region has 16 residues. V shed 4 bases and J shed 2 bases, with 16 bases lying between them.